The 32 T cell receptor beta chains presented below share a single source sample, sequenced in a study of T cells after yellow fever vaccination. TCRdb re-derived calls from the 5' RACE reads in MiXCR, one entry per CDR3 protein. The sample records fewer than 400,000 distinct CDR3 sequences, over 5% being singletons. Specimen: PBMCs, collected 5 days after the yellow fever booster vaccination. These receptor sequences come from a man aged 25 to 45 who received the YFV17D yellow fever vaccine.

This clonotype was seen more than once but under ten times. The gene calls are TRBV6-5 and TRBJ1-5, with D unresolved. This CDR3 contains 15 residues. Germline lookup yields CDR1 MNHEY and CDR2 SVGAGI. The V and J ends lost 1 base and 0 bases respectively, with 7 bases between them. The CDR3 loop is CASSYLSGSNQPQHF. Written as DNA, the CDR3 is TGTGCCAGCAGTTACTTGTCCGGTAGCAATCAGCCCCAGCATTTT.

This clonotype was counted between two and nine times. This rearrangement joins TRBV7-9 to TRBJ2-5; no clear D gene. V lost 5 bases and J 0 bases, leaving 7 bases between the germline ends. Germline loops: CDR1 SEHNR, CDR2 FQNEAQ (reference sequence). The CDR3 sequence is 13 residues long. CDR3 amino acids: CASSRPNQETQYF. CDR3 nucleotides: TGTGCCAGCAGCCGACCAAACCAAGAGACCCAGTACTTC.

This clonotype was detected only a few times. This chain joins TRBV4-3 and TRBJ2-1; D might be TRBD2 (5 bases). With 3 bases removed from V and 8 bases from J, the gap between germline ends came to 17 bases. Germline loops: CDR1 LGHNA, CDR2 YSLEER. CDR3 length: 15 residues. The CDR3, as DNA: TGCGCCAGCAGCCATCTTCCGGGGAGTATGGATGAGCAGTTCTTC. Translated: CASSHLPGSMDEQFF.

The chain uses TRBV20-1 and TRBJ2-1, with TRBD2 matching 10 bases. This CDR3 contains 15 residues. Unmatched junction bases numbered 3, after V lost 2 bases and J lost 2 bases. Germline lookup yields CDR1 DFQATT and CDR2 SNEGSKA (reference sequence). The DNA of the CDR3 is TGCAGTGCTAGATCAAGCGGGAGGGCCTACAATGAGCAGTTCTTC. It encodes CSARSSGRAYNEQFF.

The V and J genes are TRBV20-1 and TRBJ2-5, with TRBD1 matching over 11 bases. Germline V gene lookup returns CDR1 DFQATT and CDR2 SNEGSKA (reference sequence). The CDR3 extends over 14 amino acids. J lost 1 base, V lost 5 bases, and 3 bases had no gene match. This chain's CDR3 is CSARGTGGQETQYF. CDR3 in DNA: TGCAGTGCTCGTGGGACAGGGGGCCAAGAGACCCAGTACTTC.

This rearrangement joins TRBV12-3 or TRBV12-4 to TRBJ2-5; 8 nucleotides agree with TRBD2. The CDR3 runs 14 residues. J was trimmed by 3 bases and V by 10 bases; bases with no gene match: 10. CDR3 loop: CATSFREGKETQYF. CDR3 in DNA: TGTGCCACCTCCTTCCGGGAGGGGAAAGAGACCCAGTACTTC.

The table lists this clonotype with many counts. The V gene is TRBV7-8, the J gene TRBJ2-2, with 13 bases that match TRBD2. CDR3 length equals 17 residues. Germline CDR1 reads SGHVS; CDR2 reads FQNEAQ. V lost 2 bases and J lost 3; bases outside the gene matches: 3. The CDR3 DNA follows: TGTGCCAGCAGCTTATTGGGACTAGCGGGACACACCGGGGAGCTGTTTTTT. It encodes CASSLLGLAGHTGELFF.

Many counts were recorded for this clonotype. The chain combines TRBV10-3 with TRBJ2-5; 7 bases agree with TRBD2. V shed 10 bases, J shed 5 bases, and the junction held 13 bases outside the gene matches. The CDR3 contains 14 residues. Germline-derived CDR1 and CDR2 are ENHRY and SYGVKD. For the CDR3, the DNA is TGTGCCACCAGACCCAGCGGGACGGGGGAGACCCAGTACTTC. This sequence encodes CATRPSGTGETQYF.

This clonotype was counted between two and nine times. The chain's CDR3 is CASSVEIGLQETQYF. The CDR3 DNA sequence: TGTGCCAGCAGCGTAGAAATCGGACTACAAGAGACCCAGTACTTC. The chain carries TRBV9 and TRBJ2-5; tentative D call: TRBD2 (6 bases). The germline gives CDR1 SGDLS, CDR2 YYNGEE. V lost 0 bases to trimming and J lost 2 bases, with 11 bases between them. This CDR3 is built from 15 residues.

This clonotype came up many times. V usage is TRBV11-2 and J usage is TRBJ2-1; unclear D gene. The germline CDR1 and CDR2 sequences are SGHAT and FQNNGV. The V and J ends lost 2 bases and 7 bases respectively, with 9 bases between them. CDR3 length: 13 amino acids. The CDR3 bases are TGTGCCAGCAGCTTAATACTCGGGAATGAGCAGTTCTTC. It is translated as CASSLILGNEQFF.

Regarding this clonotype: This may arise from a read error, as a much more abundant clone is one base away. V gene TRBV5-1 combines with J gene TRBJ2-1; no firm D call. The CDR3 consists of 15 residues. CDR1 is SGHRS and CDR2 is YFSETQ in the germline V gene. V shed 0 bases and J shed 7 bases, with 14 bases lying between them. In DNA, the CDR3 is TGCGCCAGCAGCTTGGAGGCAGGAGCACAGAATGAGCAGTTCTTC. This sequence encodes CASSLEAGAQNEQFF.

This clonotype was counted at least ten times. The chain joins TRBV15 to TRBJ1-4; no clear D gene. From germline, CDR1 is LNHNV and CDR2 YYDKDF (reference sequence). The CDR3 is made up of 13 amino acids. Trimming shortened V by 5 bases and J by 8 bases, and 12 bases separated the two germline ends. The CDR3 sequence is CATSLGVEEKLFF. CDR3 sequence (DNA): TGTGCCACCAGCTTAGGCGTAGAGGAAAAACTGTTTTTT. The full variable domain, completed using reference TRBV15 and TRBJ1-4, is DAMVIQNPRYQVTQFGKPVTLSCSQTLNHNVMYWYQQKSSQAPKLLFHYYDKDFNNEADTPDNFQSRRPNTSFCFLDIRSPGLGDTAMYLCATSLGVEEKLFFGSGTQLSVL.

This clonotype came up a few times. This chain connects TRBV7-2 to TRBJ2-7, with a possible D match to TRBD2 (6 bases). With 1 base removed from V and 9 bases from J, the gap between germline ends came to 19 bases. This CDR3 has 15 amino acids. The germline V gene encodes CDR1 SGHTA and CDR2 FQGNSA. The CDR3 protein is CASSLDTEPRRGQYF. CDR3 DNA sequence: TGTGCCAGCAGCTTAGACACGGAACCACGGCGGGGGCAGTACTTC.

Many counts were recorded for this clonotype. The chain joins TRBV30 to TRBJ1-1; D gene ambiguous. The germline V gene encodes CDR1 GTSNPN and CDR2 SVGIG (reference sequence). The V end was cut by 0 bases, the J end by 4 bases, with 9 bases between. There are 13 residues in the CDR3. CDR3 nucleotides: TGTGCCTGGAGTGTACTCTATGGCACTGAAGCTTTCTTT. Amino acid sequence: CAWSVLYGTEAFF.

The table lists this clonotype with many counts. This CDR3 reads CASSLAEVGYGSRMYEQYF. The CDR3 DNA reads as TGCGCCAGCAGCTTGGCCGAAGTCGGGTATGGTAGCCGGATGTACGAGCAGTACTTC. V is TRBV5-1 and J is TRBJ2-7; D unclear. The V gene's germline CDR1 is SGHRS and CDR2 YFSETQ. V was trimmed by 0 bases and J by 4 bases, leaving 26 bases between them. This CDR3 is built from 19 residues.

This clonotype was counted only a few times. The chain combines TRBV10-3 with TRBJ1-5; D might be TRBD1 (6 bases). The CDR3 totals 16 residues. The V end lost 4 bases, the J end lost 6 bases, and 19 bases lay between the germline ends. Germline assignment: CDR1 ENHRY and CDR2 SYGVKD. CDR3 in DNA: TGTGCCATCAGTGCTGCTACAGGGTCGGTTTCTCAGCCCCAGCATTTT. This encodes CAISAATGSVSQPQHF.

This clonotype was counted only a few times. The rearrangement links TRBV5-4 to TRBJ2-1, with a tentative D call TRBD2 (6 bases). The V end was cut by 0 bases, the J end by 5 bases, with 21 bases between. The CDR3 runs to 18 residues. Germline V lookup: CDR1 SGHNT, CDR2 YYREEE (reference sequence). This CDR3 reads CASSLGQRASGADNEQFF. In DNA, the CDR3 is TGTGCCAGCAGCTTGGGGCAGCGCGCGTCGGGAGCGGACAATGAGCAGTTCTTC. The full variable domain, its missing parts supplied by reference TRBV5-4 and TRBJ2-1, is ETGVTQSPTHLIKTRGQQVTLRCSSQSGHNTVSWYQQALGQGPQFIFQYYREEENGRGNFPPRFSGLQFPNYSSELNVNALELDDSALYLCASSLGQRASGADNEQFFGPGTRLTVL.

This clonotype has a handful of counts. The chain recombines TRBV30 with TRBJ2-1; TRBD2 matches 7 bases. V shed 8 bases, J shed 0 bases, and the junction held 10 bases outside the gene matches. Germline lookup yields CDR1 GTSNPN and CDR2 SVGIG (reference sequence). The CDR3 is made up of 15 amino acids. CDR3 in DNA: TGTGCCAGATCTAGCGGTTTTAGCTCCTACAATGAGCAGTTCTTC. Its translation is CARSSGFSSYNEQFF.

This clonotype was counted between two and nine times. This chain uses TRBV18 with TRBJ2-5, with unresolved D. V was shortened by 3 bases and J by 5 bases, with 16 bases between the two germline ends. Germline V CDR1 and CDR2: KGHSH, LQKENI. The CDR3 has 15 residues. The DNA of the CDR3 is TGTGCCAGCTCACCGGAGCAGGCGATATTCGAGACCCAGTACTTC. Translated, it gives CASSPEQAIFETQYF.

Of note for this clonotype: An end of the junction differs from the germline gene, which may be a read error. This sequence joins TRBV12-3 or TRBV12-4 and TRBJ2-3; 11 bases agree with TRBD2. The CDR3 contains 18 residues. CDR3 in amino acids: CTSSSIAGGPPGTDTQYF. The CDR3 bases are TGTACCAGCAGTTCGATAGCGGGAGGGCCCCCGGGAACAGATACGCAGTATTTT.

In its sample, this clonotype was seen a few times. V and J are TRBV7-2 and TRBJ2-5; possible D gene TRBD1, 5 bases. Between the trimmed V and J ends, which lost 6 bases and 4 bases, there was a span of 12 bases. The CDR3 contains 13 residues. CDR1 SGHTA and CDR2 FQGNSA come from the germline V gene. This CDR3 reads CASRQPGIETQYF. The CDR3 nucleotides are TGTGCCAGCAGGCAGCCAGGGATAGAGACCCAGTACTTC.

This clonotype has only a few counts. This chain joins TRBV28 and TRBJ2-6; 10 nucleotides agree with TRBD1. Trimming removed 4 bases from V and 2 bases from J; junction bases left unmatched: 5. This CDR3 is 17 amino acids long. Germline V lookup: CDR1 MDHEN, CDR2 SYDVKM. The CDR3 spells CASSSSGTGAGANVLTF. The CDR3 DNA reads as TGTGCCAGCAGTTCATCCGGGACAGGGGCTGGGGCCAACGTCCTGACTTTC.

The genes are TRBV10-2 and TRBJ2-1, with 15 bases matching TRBD2. The germline V gene encodes CDR1 WSHSY and CDR2 SAAADI. This CDR3 comprises 15 residues. Trimming took 6 bases from V and 9 from J; bases not matched to a gene: 6. CDR3 nucleotides: TGCGCCAGCAGGAGGACTAGCGGGAGGGCCATTGAGCAGTTCTTC. Protein product: CASRRTSGRAIEQFF.

Ten or more counts support this clonotype. The chain recombines TRBV20-1 with TRBJ2-2; D gene ambiguous. This CDR3 is 11 amino acids long. Deletions cut 6 bases from V and 5 bases from J, with 7 bases between. Germline values: CDR1 DFQATT, CDR2 SNEGSKA (reference sequence). The CDR3 sequence is CSAQYTGELFF. The CDR3 nucleotides read TGCAGTGCGCAGTATACCGGGGAGCTGTTTTTT.

In this sample, this clonotype turned up a few times. The rearrangement uses TRBV3-1 and TRBJ2-1, with TRBD2 as a possible D gene (6 bases). From germline, CDR1 is LGHDT and CDR2 YNNKEL (reference sequence). CDR3 length: 11 amino acids. V was trimmed by 7 bases and J by 9 bases, leaving 10 bases between them. The CDR3 DNA reads TGTGCCAGCAATCTCGGGGGTGAGCAGTTCTTC. Its translation is CASNLGGEQFF.

This clonotype was picked up many times. The J gene is TRBJ2-5, the V gene TRBV7-2; D unclear. From germline, CDR1 is SGHTA and CDR2 FQGNSA. Trimming removed 5 bases at V and 4 bases at J, with 11 bases between. The CDR3 runs 13 residues. CDR3 residues: CASSTKAGETQYF. The CDR3 DNA reads as TGTGCCAGCAGCACGAAAGCTGGAGAGACCCAGTACTTC.

A few counts support this clonotype. The chain carries TRBV4-2 and TRBJ2-2; no definite D call. V lost 1 base to trimming and J lost 7 bases, with 10 bases between them. Germline V gene lookup returns CDR1 LGHNA and CDR2 YNFKEQ. The CDR3 is 14 residues long. The DNA of the CDR3 is TGTGCCAGCAGCCAAGCAATAGCCGGCGGGGAGCTGTTTTTT. Its translation is CASSQAIAGGELFF.

The chain combines TRBV20-1 with TRBJ2-1; D is unresolved. The CDR3 length is 15 residues. Germline V gene data show CDR1 as DFQATT and CDR2 as SNEGSKA (reference sequence). V lost 5 bases to trimming and J lost 0 bases, with 14 bases between them. CDR3 DNA: TGCAGTGCTCCCGATACGGGCAGCTCCTACAATGAGCAGTTCTTC. Translated: CSAPDTGSSYNEQFF.

This chain links TRBV6-5 with TRBJ1-4; D may be TRBD1 (5 bases). Germline V CDR1 and CDR2: MNHEY, SVGAGI. The CDR3 has 14 residues. The germline V and J ends were trimmed by 2 bases and 8 bases, with 12 bases remaining between them. The CDR3: CASSYGQGREKLFF. The CDR3 DNA reads TGTGCCAGCAGTTACGGGCAGGGAAGAGAAAAACTGTTTTTT.

This clonotype was seen a few times. A junction end diverges from the germline sequence, so it may reflect a read error. The rearrangement links TRBV7-2 to TRBJ2-7, with 7 nucleotides matching TRBD1. The CDR3 sequence is 16 residues long. Germline CDR1 and CDR2: SGHTA and FQGNSA. CDR3 region: CASSFRSGQASDEQYF. The CDR3, as DNA: TGTGCCAGCAGCTTTCGGAGTGGACAGGCCTCCGACGAGCAGTACTTC.

V gene TRBV3-1 combines with J gene TRBJ1-6, with no clear D. Germline V lookup: CDR1 LGHDT, CDR2 YNNKEL (reference sequence). The CDR3 runs to 14 residues. Trimming cost V 1 base and J 5 bases, with 6 bases left between them. The CDR3 is CASSQGLNNSPLHF. The CDR3 nucleotides read TGTGCCAGCAGCCAAGGCCTGAATAATTCACCCCTCCACTTT.

Ten or more counts support this clonotype. This rearrangement joins TRBV7-8 to TRBJ2-7, with 11 positions matching TRBD2. The CDR3 consists of 14 residues. The J segment lost 3 bases and the V segment lost 3 bases, leaving 1 base of the junction unmatched. CDR1 and CDR2 from the germline V gene are SGHVS and FQNEAQ. The chain's CDR3 is CASSFLAGGYEQYF. In nucleotides, the CDR3 is TGTGCCAGCAGCTTCCTAGCGGGAGGCTACGAGCAGTACTTC. Full variable domain (missing parts from reference TRBV7-8 and TRBJ2-7): GAGVSQSPRYKVAKRGQDVALRCDPISGHVSLFWYQQALGQGPEFLTYFQNEAQLDKSGLPSDRFFAERPEGSVSTLKIQRTQQEDSAVYLCASSFLAGGYEQYFGPGTRLTVT.